This entry is about one T cell receptor (beta chain). What it binds is unknown. Profiling relied on immunoSEQ multiplex PCR, and the TCRdb table lists in-frame clones only, not all of them. The sample carries some 48,000 clones, 94% recorded once. These data come from a study of cytomegalovirus exposure and HLA in healthy donors. Study as a whole: The 120 validation repertoires were produced on the same platform as the 700 or so repertoires of the first cohort. This was reported in a later analysis.

The study drew the donors from its approximately 110-subject validation cohort, separate from the approximately 700-subject first cohort. The study, taken as a whole, reports: The CMV antigen specificity of a few CMV-associated chains was confirmed through in vitro analysis.

The CDR3 has 15 residues. The V gene's germline CDR1 is SGDLS and CDR2 YYNGEE. V trimming: 3 bases; J trimming: 6 bases; junction bases outside the gene matches: 10. The sequence came from a young woman in good health and CMV-seropositive. Sequenced input: PBMCs. V usage is TRBV9 and J usage is TRBJ1-1; 8 bases are shared with TRBD1. In DNA, the CDR3 is TGTGCCAGCAGCGAAGGACAGGGTTTAGTCCCTGAAGCTTTCTTT. Protein: CASSEGQGLVPEAFF.